This T cell receptor beta chain was captured in a study of T cell changes during pregnancy in multiple sclerosis (dated by TCRdb to the late 2010s). About the full investigation: Changes in the T cell repertoire over the course of pregnancy were examined in this study in women with multiple sclerosis.

Preparation of the library involved the immunoSEQ multiplex PCR assay. The clones in this table, taken by TCRdb from immuneACCESS, are in-frame only. Not every clone is retained; where verified, under half of the shortfall comes from an unresolved V gene, and the cause of the rest is unknown. Recorded for this sample are roughly 13,000 clones; over 90% of them occurred a single time. Of the sample, roughly 2.8% is held by the ten largest clones. Compared with germline, V lacks 3 bases and J lacks 4 bases; bases without a gene match: 5. The germline V gene (reference sequence) sets CDR1 to SGHNT and CDR2 to YYREEE. Spanning cysteine to phenylalanine, the CDR3 consists of 15 amino acids. Only the CDR3 part of the read is kept: 45 bases, read in frame from the first base. Worth noting for this clone: Its recognized antigen is unknown. Nothing much larger sits one base from this clone, and base qualities are not available.

The rearranged segments are TRBV5-4 and TRBJ2-5; TRBD1 aligns with 11 central bases. The TCR was taken from a female donor in good health, enrolled as a control in a pregnancy study. The sequenced sample was peripheral blood, obtained in the second trimester of pregnancy. The nucleotide sequence reads as follows: TGTGCCAGCAGCTCTGGACAGGGGGCACGAGAGACCCAGTACTTC. Its protein is CASSSGQGARETQYF.